This note documents a single T cell receptor (beta chain) sequence. Its target is not known. A single base separates this from a much larger clone, so it may be a read error. This sample was included in a study of blood T cells in healthy people across ages. At the level of the study: Template switching caught about one barcoded beta molecule for each two T cells.

Study-wide findings and caveats: As naive T cell percentage varied, TCR beta diversity correlated strongly with it.

Germline V gene data show CDR1 as SQVTM and CDR2 as ANQGSEA. This CDR3 is 14 amino acids long. With V trimmed by 6 bases and J by 0 bases, 4 bases remained unmatched. A second PCR of 7 to 11 cycles used a sample-barcoded 5' primer and a J-beta primer mix. From the 5' RACE reads, TCRdb called clonotypes with MiXCR, one entry per CDR3 protein. The sample carries 600,000 to 850,000 distinct CDR3 sequences, 43% recorded once. This TCR derives from a woman in her sixties in good health. Input material: blood. This sequence joins TRBV29-1 and TRBJ2-7; 11 positions agree with TRBD2. In DNA form, the CDR3 reads TGCAGCGTCGTTACTAGCGGGAGCTCCTACGAGCAGTACTTC. Amino acids: CSVVTSGSSYEQYF.